A selection of T cell receptor beta chains follows, all from one sample in a study of CXCR3-negative and CXCR3-positive naive CD8 T cells. TCRdb reprocessed the 5' RACE reads, keeping one entry per CDR3 protein, no DNA. There are 140,000 to 150,000 distinct CDR3 sequences in the sample, with about 0.3% held by the top ten. The material sequenced was naive CXCR3+ CD8+ T cells from blood. Receptor source: a human donor in good health. Some clones in this sample may be carry-over from other donors' samples. Each CDR3 is given with its conserved first and last residue. Fields, in order: V gene, J gene, CDR3 protein.

TRBV2	TRBJ2-7	CASKGLADSYEQYF
TRBV19	TRBJ2-1	CASSTHTGDYSYNEQFF
TRBV29-1	TRBJ2-3	CSASGDGDTQYF
TRBV20-1	TRBJ2-3	CSARVPTSGAGTDTQYF
TRBV15	TRBJ2-1	CATSRVTSGGNEQFF
TRBV29-1	TRBJ1-2	CSVEATGDYGYTF
TRBV28	TRBJ1-6	CASSLFQGNSPLHF
TRBV2	TRBJ1-5	CASSVSYGSNQPQHF
TRBV21-1	TRBJ2-5	CASSKRRGLAATSGETQYF
TRBV7-9	TRBJ1-1	CASSRRTGPNTEAFF
TRBV6-1	TRBJ2-3	CASSEARGTSTDTQYF
TRBV5-1	TRBJ2-1	CASSFPGWAYNEQFF
TRBV12-3/TRBV12-4	TRBJ1-1	CASSLGIQGVMAEAFF
TRBV28	TRBJ2-1	CASSPSLQGALNEQFF
TRBV12-3/TRBV12-4	TRBJ2-5	CASSSQTGQKETQYF
TRBV12-3/TRBV12-4	TRBJ2-1	CASRSTGLNEQFF
TRBV5-6	TRBJ1-2	CASSLPAGGNGYTF